The clone carrying this T cell receptor beta chain was counted a few times. CDR3 size: 11 residues. Trimming shortened V by 6 bases and J by 7 bases, and 9 bases separated the two germline ends. The V gene's germline CDR1 is MGHDK and CDR2 SYGVNS. This sample was included in a study of T-cell reconstitution after alpha-beta-depleted transplantation in children. During its preparation, the TCRbeta library received unique molecular identifiers. TCRdb reanalysed the PCR reads using MiXCR and keeps one entry per CDR3 protein. The profile shows about 500,000 distinct CDR3 sequences, 30% to 35% of them singletons.

Sample: PBMCs from the stem cell graft donor, taken from the stem cell graft. The chain uses TRBV25-1 and TRBJ1-2; D unclear. The TCR was taken from a human donor who donated a stem cell graft to a child with aplastic anemia. The CDR3 DNA is TGTGCCAGCAGCGACGTTTCTGGCTACACCTTC. This encodes CASSDVSGYTF.